This entry lists 8 T cell receptor beta chains sequenced from one sample in a study of blood T cell repertoires in COVID-19. Clones were sequenced by immunoSEQ multiplex PCR, and TCRdb holds only the in-frame ones, with some missing. The sample holds around 76,000 clones, more than 70% seen once. The sample consisted of peripheral blood. These TCRs come from a man aged 45-65 years with COVID-19, enrolled during active disease.

This clone was counted at least ten times. The chain links TRBV30 to TRBJ1-3, with a weak D call TRBD1 (6 bases). The CDR3 covers 14 residues. V was clipped by 4 bases and J by 3 bases, with 13 bases between them. Looked up from germline, CDR1 is GTSNPN and CDR2 is SVGIG (reference sequence). In DNA form, the CDR3 reads TGTGCCTGGACAACAGGGTTTCATGGAAACACCATATATTTT. Its protein product is CAWTTGFHGNTIYF. Full variable domain (remainder filled in from reference TRBV30 and TRBJ1-3): SQTIHQWPATLVQPVGSPLSLECTVEGTSNPNLYWYRQAAGRGLQLLFYSVGIGQISSEVPQNLSASRPQDRQFILSSKKLLLSDSGFYLCAWTTGFHGNTIYFGEGSWLTVV.

This clone was seen a few times. The chain joins TRBV11-2 to TRBJ2-7; possible D gene TRBD2, 6 bases. This CDR3 contains 17 residues. Germline CDR1 SGHAT, CDR2 FQNNGV. V lost 6 bases and J 2 bases, leaving 23 bases between the germline ends. DNA of the CDR3: TGTGCCAGCAGGATACTTCGGGACGGAGGGAAGGCCTACGAGCAGTACTTC. Protein product: CASRILRDGGKAYEQYF. Full variable domain (missing parts from reference TRBV11-2 and TRBJ2-7): EAGVAQSPRYKIIEKRQSVAFWCNPISGHATLYWYQQILGQGPKLLIQFQNNGVVDDSQLPKDRFSAERLKGVDSTLKIQPAKLEDSAVYLCASRILRDGGKAYEQYFGPGTRLTVT.

V gene TRBV5-6 combines with J gene TRBJ1-1, with unresolved D. Germline V CDR1 and CDR2: SGHDT, YYEEEE. Trimming shortened V by 5 bases and J by 0 bases, and 5 bases separated the two germline ends. CDR3 length: 12 residues. The CDR3 region is CASRRLNTEAFF. The CDR3 DNA is TGTGCCAGCAGGAGGTTGAACACTGAAGCTTTCTTT.

The chain recombines TRBV7-9 with TRBJ2-7, with 14 bases lining up with TRBD2. The CDR3 covers 14 residues. Germline V lookup: CDR1 SEHNR, CDR2 FQNEAQ (reference sequence). Trimming removed 5 bases from V and 9 bases from J; junction bases left unmatched: 6. CDR3 in DNA: TGTGCCAGCAGCCTGGGACTAGCGGGAGCTGGGCAGTACTTC. It specifies CASSLGLAGAGQYF.

This sequence joins TRBV29-1 and TRBJ2-7, with TRBD1 identical over 8 bases. Per the germline V gene, CDR1 is SQVTM and CDR2 is ANQGSEA. This CDR3 has 13 residues. Trimming removed 6 bases from V and 2 bases from J; junction bases left unmatched: 6. The CDR3 sequence is CSVRQGSTYEQYF. The DNA for the CDR3 is TGCAGCGTAAGACAGGGGTCTACCTACGAGCAGTACTTC.

The chain is built from TRBV5-5 and TRBJ2-5; a possible D gene is TRBD1 (6 bases). Per the germline V gene, CDR1 is SGHKS and CDR2 is YYEKEE (reference sequence). Deletions cut 0 bases from V and 7 bases from J, with 7 bases between. There are 12 residues in the CDR3. Here the CDR3 DNA reads TGTGCCAGCAGCTTGGGGGGGCGGACCCAGTACTTC. Translated: CASSLGGRTQYF.

V and J are TRBV9 and TRBJ2-3; D gene unclear. CDR1 and CDR2 (germline): SGDLS, YYNGEE. V was pared by 0 bases and J by 5 bases, with 16 bases between. The CDR3 totals 16 residues. The CDR3 protein is CASSVGRNQAGDTQYF. CDR3 sequence (DNA): TGTGCCAGCAGCGTAGGACGGAACCAGGCAGGAGATACGCAGTATTTT.

This clone was found once. This chain connects TRBV27 to TRBJ2-7; possible D gene TRBD2, 5 bases. Trimming took off 7 bases at V and 0 bases at J, with 16 bases between the two ends. CDR3 length: 15 amino acids. The germline V gene has CDR1 MNHEY and CDR2 SMNVEV (reference sequence). The CDR3 DNA reads TGTGCCAGCACCTCAGGAATGGGGAGCTCCTACGAGCAGTACTTC. Amino acids: CASTSGMGSSYEQYF.